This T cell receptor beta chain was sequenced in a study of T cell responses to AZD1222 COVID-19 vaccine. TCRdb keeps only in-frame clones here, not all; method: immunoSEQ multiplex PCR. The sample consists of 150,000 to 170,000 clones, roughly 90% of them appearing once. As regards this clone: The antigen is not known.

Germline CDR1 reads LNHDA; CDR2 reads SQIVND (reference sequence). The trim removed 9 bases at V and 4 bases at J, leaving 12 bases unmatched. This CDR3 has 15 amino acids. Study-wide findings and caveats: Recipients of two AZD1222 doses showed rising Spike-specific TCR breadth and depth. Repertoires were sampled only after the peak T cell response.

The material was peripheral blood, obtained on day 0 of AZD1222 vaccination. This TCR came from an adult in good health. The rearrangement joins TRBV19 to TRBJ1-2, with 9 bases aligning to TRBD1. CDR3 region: CASATDRGDAYGYTF. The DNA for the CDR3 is TGTGCCAGCGCGACCGACAGGGGGGATGCCTATGGCTACACCTTC.